This T cell receptor (beta chain) was observed in a study of blood T cell repertoires in COVID-19. Assay: immunoSEQ multiplex PCR; the TCRdb copy retains only in-frame clones and omits some. This table has around 280,000 clones, around nine tenths appearing once. Germline V CDR1 and CDR2: LNHDA, SQIVND (reference sequence). This CDR3 spans 14 amino acids. Trimming removed 4 bases at V and 0 bases at J, with 10 bases between. Patients at the Seattle site were enrolled during active infection and followed longitudinally. The receptor comes from a woman aged 25 to 45 with COVID-19, enrolled during active disease. The sequencing sample was made of peripheral blood. This chain uses TRBV19 with TRBJ2-7, with D possibly matching TRBD2 (5 bases). CDR3 sequence (DNA): TGTGCCAGTAGTACTGCGGGTTTCTCCTACGAGCAGTACTTC. It yields the protein CASSTAGFSYEQYF.